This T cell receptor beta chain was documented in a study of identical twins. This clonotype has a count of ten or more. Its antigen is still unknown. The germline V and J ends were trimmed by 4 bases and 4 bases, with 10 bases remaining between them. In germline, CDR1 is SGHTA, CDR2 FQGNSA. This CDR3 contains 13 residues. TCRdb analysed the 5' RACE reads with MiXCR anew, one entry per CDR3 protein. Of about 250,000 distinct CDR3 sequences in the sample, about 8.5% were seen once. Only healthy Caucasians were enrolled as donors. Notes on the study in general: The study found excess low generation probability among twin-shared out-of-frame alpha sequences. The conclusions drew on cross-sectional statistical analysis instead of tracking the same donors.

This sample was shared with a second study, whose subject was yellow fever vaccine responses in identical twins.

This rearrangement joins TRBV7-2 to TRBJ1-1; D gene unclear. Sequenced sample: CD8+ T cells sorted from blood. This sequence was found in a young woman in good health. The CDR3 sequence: CASSSLKSTEAFF. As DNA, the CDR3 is TGTGCCAGCAGCTCCCTAAAGAGCACTGAAGCTTTCTTT.